The rows below give T cell receptor beta chains drawn from one sample of a study of cytomegalovirus exposure and HLA in healthy donors. Clones were sequenced by immunoSEQ multiplex PCR, and TCRdb holds only the in-frame ones, with some missing. The sample has about 130,000 clones. Material for sequencing was PBMCs. These receptors came from a woman aged 40 to 50 in good health and CMV-seropositive. The CDR3 runs from the conserved cysteine through the conserved F or W. The order of the fields is D gene, J gene, V gene, CDR3 protein, CDR3 DNA. D genes are given only for firm matches.

>-|TRBJ2-3|TRBV7-8
CASSYGGKPTDTQYF
TGTGCCAGCAGCTACGGCGGGAAGCCCACAGATACGCAGTATTTT
>TRBD1|TRBJ2-5|TRBV7-2
CASSWNTGDETQYF
TGTGCCAGCAGCTGGAACACAGGGGACGAGACCCAGTACTTC
>-|TRBJ1-2|TRBV7-2
CASSLRTENYGYTF
TGTGCCAGCAGCCTGCGGACAGAGAACTATGGCTACACCTTC
>-|TRBJ1-4|TRBV5-1
CASSPAEGGTNEKLFF
TGCGCCAGCAGCCCTGCCGAAGGGGGTACTAATGAAAAACTGTTTTTT
>TRBD1|TRBJ2-2|TRBV7-3
CASTQQGTGELFF
TGTGCCAGCACCCAACAGGGGACCGGGGAGCTGTTTTTT
>-|TRBJ2-1|TRBV5-1
CASSDNRVQFF
TGCGCCAGCAGCGACAACAGGGTTCAGTTCTTC
>-|TRBJ2-2|TRBV9
CASSVAPDTGELFF
TGTGCCAGCAGCGTAGCTCCAGACACCGGGGAGCTGTTTTTT
>TRBD1|TRBJ1-2|TRBV4-2
CASSQAHSGQGAIEDLTNYGYTF
TGTGCCAGCAGCCAAGCGCACTCCGGACAGGGGGCAATTGAGGACTTGACTAACTATGGCTACACCTTC
>TRBD1|TRBJ1-6|TRBV4-1
CASSHVSGTGENSPLHF
TGCGCCAGCAGTCACGTGTCCGGGACAGGGGAAAATTCACCCCTCCACTTT
>-|TRBJ1-4|TRBV18
CASGGTENEKLFF
TGTGCCAGCGGGGGGACGGAAAATGAAAAACTGTTTTTT
>-|TRBJ2-5|TRBV7-8
CASSLEAGILGETQYF
TGTGCCAGCAGCTTAGAAGCAGGGATTTTGGGAGAGACCCAGTACTTC
>-|TRBJ2-7|TRBV11-2
CASSPPRAGPSYEQYF
TGTGCCAGCAGCCCCCCCCGGGCAGGGCCCTCCTACGAGCAGTACTTC
>-|TRBJ2-2|TRBV2
CASMIAPDTGELFF
TGTGCCAGCATGATAGCACCCGACACCGGGGAGCTGTTTTTT
>-|TRBJ2-1|TRBV6-6
CASSSSAGRTIDEQFF
TGTGCCAGCAGTTCCTCGGCAGGGAGGACAATCGATGAGCAGTTCTTC
>-|TRBJ1-2|TRBV6-5
CASTNGGYGYTF
TGTGCCAGCACCAACGGGGGTTATGGCTACACCTTC